This paragraph reports one T cell receptor (beta chain). This specimen belongs to a study of blood T cell repertoires in COVID-19. Looking at the study overall: Samples of COVID-19 (acute and convalescent) were obtained from the United States, Italy and Spain. Sources were T cells, B-cell-depleted T cells, or PBMCs; the material itself was cDNA or gDNA.

The CDR3 spans 16 residues. The J segment lost 1 base and the V segment lost 5 bases, leaving 8 bases of the junction unmatched. Looked up from germline, CDR1 is ENHRY and CDR2 is SYGVKD. In the source study's methods: Reference gene primer amplification in the assay estimated nucleated cell counts. Only in-frame clones appear in the TCRdb table, and some are missing; sequencing was by immunoSEQ multiplex PCR. V, J and clone size derive from that table, while D and trimming were established from the DNA sequence. The sample comprises about 140,000 clones, almost 90% of which are singletons, and about 1.6% rests with the top ten.

This chain uses TRBV10-3 with TRBJ1-3, with 7 bases identical to TRBD1. This clonotype was sampled from a woman aged 60-70 years with acute or convalescent COVID-19. Sequencing used peripheral blood. The CDR3 loop is CAISRSGTESGNTIYF. The CDR3 DNA sequence: TGTGCCATCAGTCGATCCGGGACAGAGTCTGGAAACACCATATATTTT.